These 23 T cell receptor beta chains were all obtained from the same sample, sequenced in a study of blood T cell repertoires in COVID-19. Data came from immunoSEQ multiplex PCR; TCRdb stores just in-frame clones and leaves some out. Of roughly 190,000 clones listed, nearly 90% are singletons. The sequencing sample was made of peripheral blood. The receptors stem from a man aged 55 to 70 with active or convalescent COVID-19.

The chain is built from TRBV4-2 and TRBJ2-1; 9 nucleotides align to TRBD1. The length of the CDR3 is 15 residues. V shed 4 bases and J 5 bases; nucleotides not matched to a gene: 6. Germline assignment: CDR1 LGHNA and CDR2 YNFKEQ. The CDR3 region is CASSRQGGQDNEQFF. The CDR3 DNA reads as TGTGCCAGCAGCCGACAGGGGGGCCAGGACAATGAGCAGTTCTTC.

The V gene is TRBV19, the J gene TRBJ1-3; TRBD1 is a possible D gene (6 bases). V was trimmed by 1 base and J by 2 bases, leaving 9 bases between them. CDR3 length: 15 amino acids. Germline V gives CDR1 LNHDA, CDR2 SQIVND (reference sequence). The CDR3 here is CASSIGQAAGNTIYF. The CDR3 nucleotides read TGTGCCAGTAGTATAGGACAGGCTGCTGGAAACACCATATATTTT. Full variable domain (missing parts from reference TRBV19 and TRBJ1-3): DGGITQSPKYLFRKEGQNVTLSCEQNLNHDAMYWYRQDPGQGLRLIYYSQIVNDFQKGDIAEGYSVSREKKESFPLTVTSAQKNPTAFYLCASSIGQAAGNTIYFGEGSWLTVV.

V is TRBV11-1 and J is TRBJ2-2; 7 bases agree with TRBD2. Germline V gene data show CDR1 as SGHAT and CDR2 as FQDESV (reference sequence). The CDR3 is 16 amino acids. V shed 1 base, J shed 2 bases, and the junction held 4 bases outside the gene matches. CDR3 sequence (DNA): TGTGCCAGCAGCTTAGTTGGACTAGTTAACACCGGGGAGCTGTTTTTT. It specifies CASSLVGLVNTGELFF.

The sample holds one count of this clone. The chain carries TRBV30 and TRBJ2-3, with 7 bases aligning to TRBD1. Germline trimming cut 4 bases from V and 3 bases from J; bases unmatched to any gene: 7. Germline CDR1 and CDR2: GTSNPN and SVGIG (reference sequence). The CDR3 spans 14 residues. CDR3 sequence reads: CAWTRQGLTDTQYF. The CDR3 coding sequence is TGTGCCTGGACCAGACAGGGATTGACAGATACGCAGTATTTT. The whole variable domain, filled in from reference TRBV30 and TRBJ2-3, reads SQTIHQWPATLVQPVGSPLSLECTVEGTSNPNLYWYRQAAGRGLQLLFYSVGIGQISSEVPQNLSASRPQDRQFILSSKKLLLSDSGFYLCAWTRQGLTDTQYFGPGTRLTVL.

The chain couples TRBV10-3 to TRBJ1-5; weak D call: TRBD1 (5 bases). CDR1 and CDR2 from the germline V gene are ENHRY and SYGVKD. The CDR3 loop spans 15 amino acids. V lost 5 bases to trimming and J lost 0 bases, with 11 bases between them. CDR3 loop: CAISPQGLSNQPQHF. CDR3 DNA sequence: TGTGCCATCAGTCCCCAGGGACTTAGCAATCAGCCCCAGCATTTT.

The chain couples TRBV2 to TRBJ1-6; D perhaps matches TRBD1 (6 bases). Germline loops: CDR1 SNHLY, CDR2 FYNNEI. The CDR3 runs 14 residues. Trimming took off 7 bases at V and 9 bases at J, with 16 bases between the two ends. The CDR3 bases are TGTGCCAGCAAGGATTGGGACACCCTTTCACCCCTCCACTTT. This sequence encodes CASKDWDTLSPLHF.

The CDR3 protein is CASSVQAWAPSSGNTIYF. The CDR3 DNA reads TGTGCCAGCAGCGTACAAGCCTGGGCCCCGAGCTCTGGAAACACCATATATTTT. The chain carries TRBV7-6 and TRBJ1-3; unclear D gene. Germline CDR1 reads SGHVS; CDR2 reads FNYEAQ. The CDR3 consists of 18 residues. V dropped 5 bases and J dropped 0 bases, with 20 bases sitting between them.

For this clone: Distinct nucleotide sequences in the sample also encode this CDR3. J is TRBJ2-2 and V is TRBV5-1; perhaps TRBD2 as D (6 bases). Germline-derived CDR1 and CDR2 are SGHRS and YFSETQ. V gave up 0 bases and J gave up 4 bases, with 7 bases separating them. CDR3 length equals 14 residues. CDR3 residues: CASSLGEVTGELFF. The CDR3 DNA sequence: TGCGCCAGCAGCTTGGGGGAGGTCACCGGGGAGCTGTTTTTT.

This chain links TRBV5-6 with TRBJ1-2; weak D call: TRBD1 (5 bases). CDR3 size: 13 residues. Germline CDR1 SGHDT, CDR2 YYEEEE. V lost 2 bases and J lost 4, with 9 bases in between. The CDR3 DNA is TGTGCCAGCAGCTTCAGACAGCGCTATGGCTACACCTTC. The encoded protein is CASSFRQRYGYTF.

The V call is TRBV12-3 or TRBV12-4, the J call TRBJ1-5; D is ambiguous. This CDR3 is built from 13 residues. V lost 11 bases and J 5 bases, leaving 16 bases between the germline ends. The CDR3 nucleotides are TGTGCCTCGACGACCTTCGGGGATCAGCCCCAGCATTTT. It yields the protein CASTTFGDQPQHF.

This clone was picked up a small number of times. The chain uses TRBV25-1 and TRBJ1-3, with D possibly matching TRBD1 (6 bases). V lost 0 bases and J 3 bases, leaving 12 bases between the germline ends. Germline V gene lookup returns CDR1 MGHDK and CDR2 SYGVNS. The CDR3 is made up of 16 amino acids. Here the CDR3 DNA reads TGTGCCAGCAGTGAATATACAGGGATTGATGGAAACACCATATATTTT. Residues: CASSEYTGIDGNTIYF.

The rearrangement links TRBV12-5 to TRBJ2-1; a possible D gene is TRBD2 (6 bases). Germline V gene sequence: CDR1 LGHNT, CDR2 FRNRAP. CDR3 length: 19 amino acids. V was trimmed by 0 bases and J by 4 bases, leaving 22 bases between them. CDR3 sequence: CASGLVTRALRGGYNEQFF. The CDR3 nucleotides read TGTGCTAGTGGTTTGGTCACCCGGGCCCTCCGGGGAGGATACAATGAGCAGTTCTTC.

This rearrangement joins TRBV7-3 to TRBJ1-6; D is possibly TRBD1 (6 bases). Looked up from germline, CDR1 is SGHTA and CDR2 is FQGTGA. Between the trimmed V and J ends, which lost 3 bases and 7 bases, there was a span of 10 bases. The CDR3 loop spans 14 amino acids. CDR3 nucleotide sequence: TGTGCCAGCAGCTTCCAGGGGCTGAATTCACCCCTCCACTTT. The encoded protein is CASSFQGLNSPLHF.

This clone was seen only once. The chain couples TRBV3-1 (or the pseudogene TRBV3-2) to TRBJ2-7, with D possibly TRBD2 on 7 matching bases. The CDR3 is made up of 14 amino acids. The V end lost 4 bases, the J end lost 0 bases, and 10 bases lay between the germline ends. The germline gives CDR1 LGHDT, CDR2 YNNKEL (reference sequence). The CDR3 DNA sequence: TGTGCCAGCAGCCTAGGGGGGGTCTCCTACGAGCAGTACTTC. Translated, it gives CASSLGGVSYEQYF.

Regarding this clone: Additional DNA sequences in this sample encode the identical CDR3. The CDR3: CASSLGAYEQYF. The DNA for the CDR3 is TGCGCCAGCAGCTTGGGAGCCTACGAGCAGTACTTC. The chain combines TRBV5-1 with TRBJ2-7; D remains unclear. The germline CDR1 and CDR2 sequences are SGHRS and YFSETQ. This CDR3 contains 12 residues. V lost 0 bases, J lost 2 bases, and 3 bases lay in between.

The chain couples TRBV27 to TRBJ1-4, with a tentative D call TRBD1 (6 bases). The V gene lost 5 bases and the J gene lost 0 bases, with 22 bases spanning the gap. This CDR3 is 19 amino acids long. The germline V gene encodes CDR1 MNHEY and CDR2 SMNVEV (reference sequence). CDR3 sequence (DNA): TGTGCCAGCAGTCAATGGGGAGGGGGACACATGGCAACTAATGAAAAACTGTTTTTT. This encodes CASSQWGGGHMATNEKLFF.

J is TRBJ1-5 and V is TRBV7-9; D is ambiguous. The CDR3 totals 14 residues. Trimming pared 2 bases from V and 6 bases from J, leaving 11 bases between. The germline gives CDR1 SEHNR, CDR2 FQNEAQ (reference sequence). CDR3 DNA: TGTGCCAGCAGCTTAAGTGGGAGTGGTCAGCCCCAGCATTTT. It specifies CASSLSGSGQPQHF. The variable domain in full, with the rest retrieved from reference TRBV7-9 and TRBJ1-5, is DTGVSQNPRHKITKRGQNVTFRCDPISEHNRLYWYRQTLGQGPEFLTYFQNEAQLEKSRLLSDRFSAERPKGSFSTLEIQRTEQGDSAMYLCASSLSGSGQPQHFGDGTRLSIL.

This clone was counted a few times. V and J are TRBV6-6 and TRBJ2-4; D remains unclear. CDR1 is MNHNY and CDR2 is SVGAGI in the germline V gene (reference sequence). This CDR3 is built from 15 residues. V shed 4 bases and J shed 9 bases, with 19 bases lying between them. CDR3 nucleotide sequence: TGTGCCAGCAGTTTCCAAGACTTGGCTATGGGCATTCAGTACTTC. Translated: CASSFQDLAMGIQYF.

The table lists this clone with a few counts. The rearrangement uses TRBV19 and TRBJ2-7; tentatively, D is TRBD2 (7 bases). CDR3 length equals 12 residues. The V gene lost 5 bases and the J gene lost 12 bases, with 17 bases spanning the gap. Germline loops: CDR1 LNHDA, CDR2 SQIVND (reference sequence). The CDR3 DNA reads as TGTGCCAGTAGTCATCGCGGGGGCGAGACGTACTTC. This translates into CASSHRGGETYF.

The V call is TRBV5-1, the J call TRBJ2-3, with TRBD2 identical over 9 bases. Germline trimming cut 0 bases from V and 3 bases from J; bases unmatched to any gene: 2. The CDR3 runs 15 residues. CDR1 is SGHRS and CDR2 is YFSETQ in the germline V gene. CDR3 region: CASSLAGLATDTQYF. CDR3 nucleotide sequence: TGCGCCAGCAGCTTGGCGGGACTAGCTACAGATACGCAGTATTTT.

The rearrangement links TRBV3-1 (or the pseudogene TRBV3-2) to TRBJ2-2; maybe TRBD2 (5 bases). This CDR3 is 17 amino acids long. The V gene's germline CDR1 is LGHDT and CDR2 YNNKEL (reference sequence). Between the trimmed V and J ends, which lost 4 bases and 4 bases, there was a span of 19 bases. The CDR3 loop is CASSRPGGLTGTGELFF. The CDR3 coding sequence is TGTGCCAGCAGCCGGCCCGGAGGTCTCACGGGCACCGGGGAGCTGTTTTTT.

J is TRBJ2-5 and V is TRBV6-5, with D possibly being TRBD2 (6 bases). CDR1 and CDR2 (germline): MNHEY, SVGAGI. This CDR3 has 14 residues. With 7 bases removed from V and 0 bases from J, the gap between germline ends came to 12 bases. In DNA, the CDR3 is TGTGCCAGCAAGCGGGTGGAGTACCAAGAGACCCAGTACTTC. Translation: CASKRVEYQETQYF.

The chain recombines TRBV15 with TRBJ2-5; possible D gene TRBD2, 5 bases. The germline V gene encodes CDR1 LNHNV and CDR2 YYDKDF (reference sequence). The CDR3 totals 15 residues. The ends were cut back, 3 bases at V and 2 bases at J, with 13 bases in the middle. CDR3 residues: CATSRTYSVQETQYF. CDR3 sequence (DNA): TGTGCCACCAGCAGGACGTATAGCGTACAAGAGACCCAGTACTTC.